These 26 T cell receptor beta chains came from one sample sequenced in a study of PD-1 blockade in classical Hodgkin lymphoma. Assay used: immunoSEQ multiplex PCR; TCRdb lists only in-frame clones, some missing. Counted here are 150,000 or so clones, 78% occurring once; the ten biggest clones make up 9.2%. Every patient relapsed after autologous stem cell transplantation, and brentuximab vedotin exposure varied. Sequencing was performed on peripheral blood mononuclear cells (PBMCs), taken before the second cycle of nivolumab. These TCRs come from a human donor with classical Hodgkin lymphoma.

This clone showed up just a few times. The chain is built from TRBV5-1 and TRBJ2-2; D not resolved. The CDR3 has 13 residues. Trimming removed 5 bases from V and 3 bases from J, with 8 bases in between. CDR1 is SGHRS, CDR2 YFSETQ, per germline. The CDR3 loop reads CASRMKDTGELFF. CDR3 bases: TGCGCCAGCAGGATGAAGGACACCGGGGAGCTGTTTTTT.

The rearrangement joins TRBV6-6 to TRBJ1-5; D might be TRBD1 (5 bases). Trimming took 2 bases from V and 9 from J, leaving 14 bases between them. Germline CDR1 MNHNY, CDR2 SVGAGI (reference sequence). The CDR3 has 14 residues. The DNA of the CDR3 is TGTGCCAGCAGTTACGGTAGGGGAGGTGGGCCCCAGCATTTT. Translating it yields CASSYGRGGGPQHF.

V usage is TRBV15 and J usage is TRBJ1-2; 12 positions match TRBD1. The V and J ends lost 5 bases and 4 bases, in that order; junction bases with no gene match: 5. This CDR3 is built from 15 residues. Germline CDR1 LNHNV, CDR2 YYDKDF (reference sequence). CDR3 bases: TGTGCCACCAGCTCCGGGACAGGGGGCTTCTATGGCTACACCTTC. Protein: CATSSGTGGFYGYTF.

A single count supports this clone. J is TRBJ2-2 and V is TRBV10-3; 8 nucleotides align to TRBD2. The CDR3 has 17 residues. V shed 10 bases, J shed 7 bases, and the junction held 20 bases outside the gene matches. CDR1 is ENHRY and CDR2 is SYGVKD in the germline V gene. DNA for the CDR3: TGTGCCACCAGGGTCCCGACCGGGACTAGAAGTTTCGGGGAGCTGTTTTTT. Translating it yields CATRVPTGTRSFGELFF.

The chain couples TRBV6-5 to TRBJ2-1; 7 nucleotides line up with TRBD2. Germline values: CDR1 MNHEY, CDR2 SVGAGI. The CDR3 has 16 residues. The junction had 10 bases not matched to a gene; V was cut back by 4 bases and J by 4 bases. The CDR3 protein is CASSLIFSSGYNEQFF. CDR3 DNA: TGTGCCAGCAGTTTGATTTTTTCTAGCGGTTACAATGAGCAGTTCTTC.

CDR3 sequence reads: CASSHLPGTEAFF. The CDR3 DNA sequence: TGTGCCAGCTCTCACTTGCCGGGCACTGAAGCTTTCTTT. The rearrangement joins TRBV18 to TRBJ1-1; D uncertain. V lost 6 bases and J 4 bases, leaving 12 bases between the germline ends. The germline gives CDR1 KGHSH, CDR2 LQKENI. There are 13 residues in the CDR3.

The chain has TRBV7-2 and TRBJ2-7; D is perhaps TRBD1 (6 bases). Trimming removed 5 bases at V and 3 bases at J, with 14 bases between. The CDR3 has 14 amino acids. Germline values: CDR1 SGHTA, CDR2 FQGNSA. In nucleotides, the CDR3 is TGTGCCAGCAGCACCGGGACATTCCTCTACGAGCAGTACTTC. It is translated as CASSTGTFLYEQYF.

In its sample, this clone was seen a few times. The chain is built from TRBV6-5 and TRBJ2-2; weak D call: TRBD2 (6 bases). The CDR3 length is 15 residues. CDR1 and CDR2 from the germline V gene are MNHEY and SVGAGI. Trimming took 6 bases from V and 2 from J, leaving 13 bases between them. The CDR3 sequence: CASSPPGLNTGELFF. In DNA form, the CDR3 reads TGTGCCAGCAGCCCCCCGGGACTTAACACCGGGGAGCTGTTTTTT.

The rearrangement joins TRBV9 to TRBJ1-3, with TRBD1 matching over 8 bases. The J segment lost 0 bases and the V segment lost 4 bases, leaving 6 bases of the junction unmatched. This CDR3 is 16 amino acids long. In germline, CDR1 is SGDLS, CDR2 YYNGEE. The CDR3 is CASSMGTGASGNTIYF. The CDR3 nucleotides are TGTGCCAGCAGCATGGGGACAGGAGCCTCTGGAAACACCATATATTTT.

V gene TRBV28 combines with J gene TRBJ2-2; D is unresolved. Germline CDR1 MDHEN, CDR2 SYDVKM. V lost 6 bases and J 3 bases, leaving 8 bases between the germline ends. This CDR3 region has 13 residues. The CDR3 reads CASRRWDTGELFF. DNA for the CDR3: TGTGCCAGCAGACGTTGGGACACCGGGGAGCTGTTTTTT.

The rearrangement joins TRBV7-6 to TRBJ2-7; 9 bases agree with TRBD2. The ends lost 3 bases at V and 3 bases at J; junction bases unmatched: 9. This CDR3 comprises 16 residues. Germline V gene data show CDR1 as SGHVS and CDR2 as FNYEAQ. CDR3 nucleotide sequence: TGTGCCAGCAGCTTCCTCGCGGGAGGGGAAGGCTACGAGCAGTACTTC. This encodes CASSFLAGGEGYEQYF.

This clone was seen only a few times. CDR3 sequence reads: CASSYSAGSNQPQHF. The CDR3 region has the DNA TGTGCCAGCAGTTACAGTGCGGGGAGCAATCAGCCCCAGCATTTT. The chain has TRBV6-6 and TRBJ1-5; D is undetermined. CDR1 MNHNY and CDR2 SVGAGI come from the germline V gene (reference sequence). There are 15 residues in the CDR3. Trimming pared 2 bases from V and 1 base from J, leaving 9 bases between.

In DNA, the CDR3 is TGTGCCAGCTCACCACTCTGGACTTCTGGAAACACCATATATTTT. It encodes CASSPLWTSGNTIYF. The rearrangement uses TRBV18 and TRBJ1-3, with no clear D. The CDR3 runs to 15 residues. Germline assignment: CDR1 KGHSH and CDR2 LQKENI. The germline V and J ends were trimmed by 1 base and 1 base, with 8 bases remaining between them.

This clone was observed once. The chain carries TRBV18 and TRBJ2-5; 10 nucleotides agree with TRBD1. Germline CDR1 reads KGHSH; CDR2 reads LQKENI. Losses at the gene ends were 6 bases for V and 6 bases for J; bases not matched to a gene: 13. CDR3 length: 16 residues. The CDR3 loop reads CASSLVPGQGLKTQYF. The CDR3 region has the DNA TGTGCCAGCTCGCTGGTTCCGGGACAGGGGTTAAAGACCCAGTACTTC.

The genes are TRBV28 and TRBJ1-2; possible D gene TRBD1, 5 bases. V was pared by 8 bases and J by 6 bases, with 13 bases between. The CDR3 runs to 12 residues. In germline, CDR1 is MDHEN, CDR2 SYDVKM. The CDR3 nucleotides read TGTGCCAGCGTGTTGGGGGGTGATGGCTACACCTTC. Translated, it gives CASVLGGDGYTF.

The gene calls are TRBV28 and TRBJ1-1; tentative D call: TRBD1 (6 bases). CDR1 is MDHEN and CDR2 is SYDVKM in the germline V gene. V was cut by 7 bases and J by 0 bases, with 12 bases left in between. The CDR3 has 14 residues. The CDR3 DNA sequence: TGTGCCAGCAACAGGGACTTCTTGAACACTGAAGCTTTCTTT. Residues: CASNRDFLNTEAFF. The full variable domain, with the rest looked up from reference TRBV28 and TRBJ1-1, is DVKVTQSSRYLVKRTGEKVFLECVQDMDHENMFWYRQDPGLGLRLIYFSYDVKMKEKGDIPEGYSVSREKKERFSLILESASTNQTSMYLCASNRDFLNTEAFFGQGTRLTVV.

CDR3 sequence reads: CASSGFAGNSYEQYF. The CDR3 DNA is TGTGCCAGTAGTGGTTTTGCGGGAAACTCCTACGAGCAGTACTTC. The chain employs TRBV19 and TRBJ2-7; D perhaps matches TRBD2 (6 bases). Trimming pared 5 bases from V and 0 bases from J, leaving 14 bases between. This CDR3 spans 15 amino acids. Germline values: CDR1 LNHDA, CDR2 SQIVND (reference sequence).

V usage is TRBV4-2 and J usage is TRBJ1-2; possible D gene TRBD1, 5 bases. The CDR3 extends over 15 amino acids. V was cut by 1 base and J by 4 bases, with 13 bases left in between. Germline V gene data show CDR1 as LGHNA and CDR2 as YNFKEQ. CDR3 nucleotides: TGTGCCAGCAGCCAAGCTCTGGCAGGGAGCTATGGCTACACCTTC. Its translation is CASSQALAGSYGYTF.

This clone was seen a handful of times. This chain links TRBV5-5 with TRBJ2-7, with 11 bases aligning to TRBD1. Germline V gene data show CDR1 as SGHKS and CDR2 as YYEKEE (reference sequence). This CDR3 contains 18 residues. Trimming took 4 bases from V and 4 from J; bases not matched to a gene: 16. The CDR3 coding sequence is TGTGCCAGCAGCGGGGCGGTCTTTGTGGGACAGGGGGAATACGAGCAGTACTTC. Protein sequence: CASSGAVFVGQGEYEQYF.

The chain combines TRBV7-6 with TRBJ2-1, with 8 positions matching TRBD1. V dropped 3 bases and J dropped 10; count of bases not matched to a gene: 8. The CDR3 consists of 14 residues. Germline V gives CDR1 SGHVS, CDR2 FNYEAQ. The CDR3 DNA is TGTGCCAGCAGCTTGGGGACAGGCTTGAGAGAGCAGTTCTTC. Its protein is CASSLGTGLREQFF.

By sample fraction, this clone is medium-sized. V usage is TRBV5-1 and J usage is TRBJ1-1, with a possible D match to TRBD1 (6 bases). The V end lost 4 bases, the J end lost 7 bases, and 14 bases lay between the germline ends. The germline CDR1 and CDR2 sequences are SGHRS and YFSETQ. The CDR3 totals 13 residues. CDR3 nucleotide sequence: TGCGCCAGCAGCCAGACGGGACACAGTGAAGCTTTCTTT. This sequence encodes CASSQTGHSEAFF.

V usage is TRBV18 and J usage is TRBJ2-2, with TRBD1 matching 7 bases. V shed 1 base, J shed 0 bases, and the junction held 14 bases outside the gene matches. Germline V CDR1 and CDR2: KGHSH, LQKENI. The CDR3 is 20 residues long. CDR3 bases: TGTGCCAGCTCACCACGGATTCTTGACAGGGTAGTCGCGAACACCGGGGAGCTGTTTTTT. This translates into CASSPRILDRVVANTGELFF.

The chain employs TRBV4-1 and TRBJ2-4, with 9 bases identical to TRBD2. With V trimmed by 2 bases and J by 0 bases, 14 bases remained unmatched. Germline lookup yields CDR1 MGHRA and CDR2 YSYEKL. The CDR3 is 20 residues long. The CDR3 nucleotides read TGCGCCAGCAGCCAACTTTCCGGGGCTAGCGGGACCCTAGCCAAAAACATTCAGTACTTC. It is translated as CASSQLSGASGTLAKNIQYF.

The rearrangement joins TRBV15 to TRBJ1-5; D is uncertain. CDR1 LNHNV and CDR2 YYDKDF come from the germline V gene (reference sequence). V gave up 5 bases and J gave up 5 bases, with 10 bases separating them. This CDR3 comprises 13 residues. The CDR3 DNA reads TGTGCCACCAGCGTTGCGGGATATCAGCCCCAGCATTTT. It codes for CATSVAGYQPQHF.

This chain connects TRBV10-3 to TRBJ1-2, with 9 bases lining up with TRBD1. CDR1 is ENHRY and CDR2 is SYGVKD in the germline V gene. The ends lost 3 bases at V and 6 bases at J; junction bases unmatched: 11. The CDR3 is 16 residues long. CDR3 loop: CAISDPTSGQGNGYTF. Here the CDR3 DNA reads TGTGCCATCAGTGATCCAACCTCGGGACAGGGAAATGGCTACACCTTC.

The CDR3: CASSHRLAGGLFF. CDR3 DNA sequence: TGTGCCAGCAGTCACCGACTAGCGGGAGGCTTGTTCTTC. This chain links TRBV14 with TRBJ2-1; 13 positions match TRBD2. Germline trimming cut 6 bases from V and 15 bases from J; bases unmatched to any gene: 8. The CDR3 has 13 residues. Germline lookup yields CDR1 SGHDN and CDR2 FVKESK.